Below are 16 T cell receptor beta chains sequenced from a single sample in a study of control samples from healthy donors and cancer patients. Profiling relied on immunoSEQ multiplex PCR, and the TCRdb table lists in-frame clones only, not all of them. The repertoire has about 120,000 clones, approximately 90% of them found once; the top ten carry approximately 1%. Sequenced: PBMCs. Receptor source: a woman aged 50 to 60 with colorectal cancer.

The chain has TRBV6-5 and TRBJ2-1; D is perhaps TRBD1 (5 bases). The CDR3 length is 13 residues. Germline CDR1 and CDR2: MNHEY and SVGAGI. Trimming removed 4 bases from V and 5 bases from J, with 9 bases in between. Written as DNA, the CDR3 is TGTGCCAGCAGTTCGTCAGGGCACAATGAGCAGTTCTTC. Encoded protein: CASSSSGHNEQFF.

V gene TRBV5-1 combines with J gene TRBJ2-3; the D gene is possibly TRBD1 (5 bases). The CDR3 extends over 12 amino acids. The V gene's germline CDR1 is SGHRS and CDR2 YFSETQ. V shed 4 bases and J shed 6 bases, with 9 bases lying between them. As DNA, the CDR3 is TGCGCCAGCAGCGTACCAGGGGATACGCAGTATTTT. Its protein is CASSVPGDTQYF. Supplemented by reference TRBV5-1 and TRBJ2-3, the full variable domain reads KAGVTQTPRYLIKTRGQQVTLSCSPISGHRSVSWYQQTPGQGLQFLFEYFSETQRNKGNFPGRFSGRQFSNSRSEMNVSTLELGDSALYLCASSVPGDTQYFGPGTRLTVL.

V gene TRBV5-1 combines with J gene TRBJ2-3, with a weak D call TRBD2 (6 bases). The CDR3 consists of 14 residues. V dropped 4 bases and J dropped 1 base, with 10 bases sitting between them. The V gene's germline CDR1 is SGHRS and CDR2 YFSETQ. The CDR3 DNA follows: TGCGCCAGCAGCGCGGGACTTCGCACAGATACGCAGTATTTT. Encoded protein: CASSAGLRTDTQYF.

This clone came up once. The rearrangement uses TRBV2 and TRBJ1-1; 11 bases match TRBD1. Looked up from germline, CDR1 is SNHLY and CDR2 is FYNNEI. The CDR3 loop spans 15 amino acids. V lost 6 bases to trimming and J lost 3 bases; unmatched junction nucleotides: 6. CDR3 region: CASSEDRGLYTEAFF. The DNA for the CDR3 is TGTGCCAGCAGCGAGGACAGGGGGCTTTACACTGAAGCTTTCTTT.

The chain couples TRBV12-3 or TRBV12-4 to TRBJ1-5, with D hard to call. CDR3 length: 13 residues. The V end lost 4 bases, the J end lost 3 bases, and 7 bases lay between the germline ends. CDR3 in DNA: TGTGCCAGCAGTTGGGCCCCCAATCAGCCCCAGCATTTT. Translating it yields CASSWAPNQPQHF.

CDR3 coding DNA: TGTGCCAGCTCACCACAAGGGGAGGTGAACACTGAAGCTTTCTTT. It codes for CASSPQGEVNTEAFF. V is TRBV18 and J is TRBJ1-1, with D maybe TRBD1 (5 bases). The V and J ends lost 1 base and 0 bases respectively, with 9 bases between them. CDR1 and CDR2 (germline): KGHSH, LQKENI. CDR3 length equals 15 residues.

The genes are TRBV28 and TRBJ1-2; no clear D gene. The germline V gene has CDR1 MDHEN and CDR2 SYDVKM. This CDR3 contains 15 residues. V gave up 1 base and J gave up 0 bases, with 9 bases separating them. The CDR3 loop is CASSLSQASNYGYTF. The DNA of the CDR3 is TGTGCCAGCAGTTTATCCCAAGCCTCTAACTATGGCTACACCTTC.

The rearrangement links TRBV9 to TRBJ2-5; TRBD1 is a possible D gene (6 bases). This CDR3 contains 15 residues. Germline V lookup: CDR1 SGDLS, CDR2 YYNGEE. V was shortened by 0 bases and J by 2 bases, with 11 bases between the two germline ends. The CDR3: CASSVGSDRQETQYF. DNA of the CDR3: TGTGCCAGCAGCGTAGGGAGCGACAGGCAAGAGACCCAGTACTTC.

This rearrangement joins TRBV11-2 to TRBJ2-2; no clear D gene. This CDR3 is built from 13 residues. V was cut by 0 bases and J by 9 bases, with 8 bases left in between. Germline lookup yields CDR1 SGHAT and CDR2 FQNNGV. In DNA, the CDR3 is TGTGCCAGCAGCTTAGATATGGAACGGGAGCTGTTTTTT. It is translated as CASSLDMERELFF.

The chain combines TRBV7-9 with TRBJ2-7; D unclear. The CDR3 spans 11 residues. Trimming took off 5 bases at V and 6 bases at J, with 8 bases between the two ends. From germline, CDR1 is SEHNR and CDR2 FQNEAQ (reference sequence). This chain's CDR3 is CASSPVLEQYF. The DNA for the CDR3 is TGTGCCAGCAGCCCCGTTCTCGAGCAGTACTTC.

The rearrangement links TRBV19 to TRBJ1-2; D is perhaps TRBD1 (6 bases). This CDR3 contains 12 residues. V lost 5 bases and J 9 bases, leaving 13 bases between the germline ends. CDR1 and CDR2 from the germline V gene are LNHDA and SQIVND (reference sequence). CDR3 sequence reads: CASSADRPSYTF. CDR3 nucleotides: TGTGCCAGTAGTGCAGACAGGCCGAGCTACACCTTC.

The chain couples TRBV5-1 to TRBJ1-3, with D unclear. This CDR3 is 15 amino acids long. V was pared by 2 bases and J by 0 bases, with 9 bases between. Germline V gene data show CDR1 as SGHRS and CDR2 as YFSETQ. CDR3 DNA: TGCGCCAGCAGCTTTGGGTCCGCCTCTGGAAACACCATATATTTT. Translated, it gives CASSFGSASGNTIYF.

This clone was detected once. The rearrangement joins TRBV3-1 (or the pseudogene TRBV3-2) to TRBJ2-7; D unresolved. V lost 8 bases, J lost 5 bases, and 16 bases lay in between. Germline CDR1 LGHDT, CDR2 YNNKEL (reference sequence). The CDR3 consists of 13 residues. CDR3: CASSSTMKHEQYF. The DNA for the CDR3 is TGTGCCAGCTCTTCTACCATGAAGCACGAGCAGTACTTC.

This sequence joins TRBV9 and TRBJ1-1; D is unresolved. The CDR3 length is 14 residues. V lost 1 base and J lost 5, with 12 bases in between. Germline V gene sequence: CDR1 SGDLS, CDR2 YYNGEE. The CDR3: CASSVLGRETEAFF. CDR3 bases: TGTGCCAGCAGCGTATTAGGGAGGGAGACTGAAGCTTTCTTT. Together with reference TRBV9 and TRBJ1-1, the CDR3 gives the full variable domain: DSGVTQTPKHLITATGQRVTLRCSPRSGDLSVYWYQQSLDQGLQFLIQYYNGEERAKGNILERFSAQQFPDLHSELNLSSLELGDSALYFCASSVLGRETEAFFGQGTRLTVV.

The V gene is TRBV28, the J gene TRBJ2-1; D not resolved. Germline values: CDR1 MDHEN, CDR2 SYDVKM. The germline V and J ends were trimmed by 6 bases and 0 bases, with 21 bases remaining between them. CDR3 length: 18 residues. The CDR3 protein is CASSLLAGRSTSYNEQFF. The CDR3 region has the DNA TGTGCCAGCAGCCTGTTAGCAGGCCGGAGCACCTCCTACAATGAGCAGTTCTTC. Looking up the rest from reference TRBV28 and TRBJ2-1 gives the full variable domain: DVKVTQSSRYLVKRTGEKVFLECVQDMDHENMFWYRQDPGLGLRLIYFSYDVKMKEKGDIPEGYSVSREKKERFSLILESASTNQTSMYLCASSLLAGRSTSYNEQFFGPGTRLTVL.

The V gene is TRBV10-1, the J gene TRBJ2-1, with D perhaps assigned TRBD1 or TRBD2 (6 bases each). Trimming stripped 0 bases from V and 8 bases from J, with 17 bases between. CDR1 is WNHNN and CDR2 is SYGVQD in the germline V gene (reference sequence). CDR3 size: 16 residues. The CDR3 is CASSESAGGDKDEQFF. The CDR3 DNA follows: TGCGCCAGCAGTGAGTCGGCCGGGGGCGATAAGGATGAGCAGTTCTTC.